The 18 T cell receptor beta chains given below trace back to one sample, sequenced in a study of control samples from healthy donors and cancer patients. TCRdb keeps only in-frame clones here, not all; method: immunoSEQ multiplex PCR. The sample carries about 160,000 clones, over 85% recorded once. Sequencing was performed on blood. The receptor set was obtained from an older woman in good health.

The rearrangement uses TRBV7-2 and TRBJ1-3; tentative D call: TRBD1 (5 bases). The V end lost 4 bases, the J end lost 0 bases, and 10 bases lay between the germline ends. Germline CDR1 and CDR2: SGHTA and FQGNSA. This CDR3 is built from 15 residues. The CDR3 spells CASSSGPYSGNTIYF. In DNA, the CDR3 is TGTGCCAGCAGCTCGGGGCCCTACTCTGGAAACACCATATATTTT.

The rearrangement uses TRBV27 and TRBJ1-2, with D perhaps TRBD1 (5 bases). Trimming shortened V by 7 bases and J by 8 bases, and 20 bases separated the two germline ends. The germline V gene encodes CDR1 MNHEY and CDR2 SMNVEV (reference sequence). The CDR3 totals 14 residues. The CDR3 DNA reads TGTGCCAGCACCCTGACAGCGCAGCTAGGAGGCTACACCTTC. This encodes CASTLTAQLGGYTF.

The J gene is TRBJ2-1, the V gene TRBV15; 12 bases line up with TRBD2. The CDR3 has 17 residues. Losses at the gene ends were 5 bases for V and 5 bases for J; bases not matched to a gene: 10. Germline values: CDR1 LNHNV, CDR2 YYDKDF (reference sequence). The CDR3 here is CATSGRPSGGANNEQFF. The CDR3 DNA reads as TGTGCCACCAGCGGGAGACCTAGCGGGGGGGCCAACAATGAGCAGTTCTTC. The variable domain in full, completed from reference TRBV15 and TRBJ2-1, reads DAMVIQNPRYQVTQFGKPVTLSCSQTLNHNVMYWYQQKSSQAPKLLFHYYDKDFNNEADTPDNFQSRRPNTSFCFLDIRSPGLGDTAMYLCATSGRPSGGANNEQFFGPGTRLTVL.

This chain uses TRBV2 with TRBJ2-5; D is unclear. This CDR3 is 14 amino acids long. The V gene's germline CDR1 is SNHLY and CDR2 FYNNEI. V was trimmed by 3 bases and J by 1 base, leaving 9 bases between them. The CDR3 nucleotides read TGTGCCAGCAGTGATGGAAGGTTCCAAGAGACCCAGTACTTC. This codes for CASSDGRFQETQYF.

This clone was seen a single time. V and J are TRBV6-6 and TRBJ1-1, with D perhaps TRBD1 (6 bases). Germline V lookup: CDR1 MNHNY, CDR2 SVGAGI (reference sequence). Trimming pared 6 bases from V and 0 bases from J, leaving 11 bases between. The CDR3 is made up of 14 amino acids. This CDR3 is CASSTKGVNTEAFF. DNA of the CDR3: TGTGCCAGCAGCACGAAGGGGGTGAACACTGAAGCTTTCTTT.

The rearrangement joins TRBV29-1 to TRBJ1-4; D might be TRBD1 (5 bases). V was clipped by 5 bases and J by 4 bases, with 11 bases between them. Per the germline V gene, CDR1 is SQVTM and CDR2 is ANQGSEA. This CDR3 is built from 13 residues. For the CDR3, the DNA is TGCAGCGTTCGGCAGGGAGGTAATGAAAAACTGTTTTTT. Its translation is CSVRQGGNEKLFF.

The chain joins TRBV4-1 to TRBJ1-1; D unresolved. Per the germline V gene, CDR1 is MGHRA and CDR2 is YSYEKL. The CDR3 runs 13 residues. V lost 2 bases and J 0 bases, leaving 4 bases between the germline ends. Here the CDR3 reads CASSQTMNTEAFF. The CDR3 DNA reads TGCGCCAGCAGCCAAACCATGAACACTGAAGCTTTCTTT.

J is TRBJ2-7 and V is TRBV19, with D maybe TRBD1 (6 bases). Germline lookup yields CDR1 LNHDA and CDR2 SQIVND (reference sequence). The V end was cut by 3 bases, the J end by 2 bases, with 14 bases between. This CDR3 comprises 15 residues. The CDR3 region has the DNA TGTGCCAGTAGTATCGGGTTAACAGGGACCTACGAGCAGTACTTC. Protein: CASSIGLTGTYEQYF.

J is TRBJ2-7 and V is TRBV30; either TRBD1 or TRBD2 may fit D (5 bases each). The length of the CDR3 is 16 residues. The germline V gene has CDR1 GTSNPN and CDR2 SVGIG (reference sequence). V lost 3 bases and J 3 bases, leaving 21 bases between the germline ends. The CDR3 bases are TGTGCCTGGAGACGACTAAGAGGACACGCTAACTACGAGCAGTACTTC. Its translation is CAWRRLRGHANYEQYF.

The CDR3 protein is CASSLAPGQGWIDTGELFF. The CDR3 nucleotides read TGTGCCAGCAGCTTAGCTCCGGGACAGGGATGGATCGACACCGGGGAGCTGTTTTTT. This rearrangement joins TRBV7-9 to TRBJ2-2; 9 bases are shared with TRBD1. The V and J ends lost 0 bases and 3 bases, in that order; junction bases with no gene match: 11. Germline V lookup: CDR1 SEHNR, CDR2 FQNEAQ (reference sequence). CDR3 size: 19 residues.

The chain links TRBV10-3 to TRBJ2-2; 14 bases align to TRBD2. This CDR3 region has 16 residues. From germline, CDR1 is ENHRY and CDR2 SYGVKD. V was pared by 7 bases and J by 2 bases, with 3 bases of the junction left unmatched. The CDR3 coding sequence is TGTGCCATCACTGGGACTAGCGGGGGAAACACCGGGGAGCTGTTTTTT. Its protein product is CAITGTSGGNTGELFF.

CDR3 in amino acids: CASSLAGGPQETQYF. CDR3 coding DNA: TGTGCCAGCAGCCTAGCGGGGGGGCCCCAAGAGACCCAGTACTTC. The chain links TRBV6-6 to TRBJ2-5; TRBD2 matches at 12 bases. From germline, CDR1 is MNHNY and CDR2 SVGAGI (reference sequence). V shed 6 bases, J shed 1 base, and the junction held 3 bases outside the gene matches. CDR3 length equals 15 residues.

The V gene is TRBV4-2, the J gene TRBJ2-7, with D perhaps matching TRBD1 (5 bases). The CDR3 consists of 15 residues. Trimming took off 0 bases at V and 7 bases at J, with 16 bases between the two ends. Germline loops: CDR1 LGHNA, CDR2 YNFKEQ. The CDR3 here is CASSQDLQGPSEQYF. The CDR3 nucleotides read TGTGCCAGCAGCCAAGATCTTCAGGGCCCCTCGGAGCAGTACTTC.

J is TRBJ1-2 and V is TRBV23-1; 7 bases line up with TRBD1. TRBV23-1 is an ORF, and what it does is uncertain. With V trimmed by 6 bases and J by 5 bases, 12 bases remained unmatched. The CDR3 has 15 residues. CDR3 in DNA: TGCGCCAGCAGGCAGGCCGGGACAGTGTTATATGGCTACACCTTC. It specifies CASRQAGTVLYGYTF.

The chain joins TRBV19 to TRBJ2-7, with a weak D call TRBD2 (5 bases). The germline V gene has CDR1 LNHDA and CDR2 SQIVND (reference sequence). The ends were cut back, 8 bases at V and 6 bases at J, with 17 bases in the middle. The CDR3 contains 13 residues. The CDR3 DNA reads TGTGCCAGTGAGGGCAATCCGGCTGGCGAGCAGTACTTC. The encoded protein is CASEGNPAGEQYF.

This chain's CDR3 is CASSYNGAYTEAFF. The CDR3 bases are TGTGCCAGCAGTTACAACGGGGCGTACACTGAAGCTTTCTTT. The chain is built from TRBV6-6 and TRBJ1-1; TRBD1 is a possible D gene (5 bases). Germline-derived CDR1 and CDR2 are MNHNY and SVGAGI (reference sequence). CDR3 length equals 14 residues. The germline V and J ends were trimmed by 2 bases and 3 bases, with 10 bases remaining between them.

The chain recombines TRBV2 with TRBJ1-1; no clear D. Trimming pared 4 bases from V and 1 base from J, leaving 4 bases between. The germline gives CDR1 SNHLY, CDR2 FYNNEI. The CDR3 sequence is 12 residues long. CDR3: CASSGQNTEAFF. DNA of the CDR3: TGTGCCAGCAGTGGACAGAACACTGAAGCTTTCTTT.

The chain recombines TRBV7-2 with TRBJ2-3, with D perhaps TRBD1 (5 bases). The CDR3 loop spans 17 amino acids. Germline V gene data show CDR1 as SGHTA and CDR2 as FQGNSA. V was clipped by 5 bases and J by 4 bases, with 22 bases between them. The chain's CDR3 is CASSLAWGRTAPDTQYF. CDR3 DNA sequence: TGTGCCAGCAGCCTGGCCTGGGGCAGGACCGCCCCAGATACGCAGTATTTT.